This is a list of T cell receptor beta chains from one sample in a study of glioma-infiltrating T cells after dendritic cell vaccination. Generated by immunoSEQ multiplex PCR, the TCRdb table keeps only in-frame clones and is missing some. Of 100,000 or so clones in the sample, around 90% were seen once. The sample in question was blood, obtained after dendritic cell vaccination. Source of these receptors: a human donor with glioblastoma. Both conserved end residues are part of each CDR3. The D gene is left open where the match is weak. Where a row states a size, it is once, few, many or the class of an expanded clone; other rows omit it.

DNA: TGTGCCAGCAGCTTACAGGGGGTATTGCACACCGGGGAGCTGTTTTTT; CDR3: CASSLQGVLHTGELFF; size: once; J: TRBJ2-2; D: TRBD1; V: TRBV5-6
DNA: TGTGCCATCAGTGACCCGGGACAGGAGGCAGGGGAAGCTTTCTTT; CDR3: CAISDPGQEAGEAFF; size: NA; J: TRBJ1-1; D: TRBD1; V: TRBV10-3
DNA: TGTGCCTGGAGTTCCGTCCGAGGGGAAAAACTGTTTTTT; CDR3: CAWSSVRGEKLFF; size: NA; J: TRBJ1-4; D: NA; V: TRBV30
DNA: TGTGCCAGCAGCGTCTCCCACACCGGGGCCTACGAGCAGTACTTC; CDR3: CASSVSHTGAYEQYF; size: NA; J: TRBJ2-7; D: NA; V: TRBV5-8
DNA: TGTGCCAGCATGTGGCAGGAGGCCCCAGATACGCAGTATTTT; CDR3: CASMWQEAPDTQYF; size: NA; J: TRBJ2-3; D: NA; V: TRBV6-6
DNA: TGTGCCAGCAGCCCCCTTTGGTCTGCGGCCCCACCTCACTACGAGCAGTACTTC; CDR3: CASSPLWSAAPPHYEQYF; size: NA; J: TRBJ2-7; D: NA; V: TRBV7-2
DNA: TGTGCCAGTCAAACTGGGCTAGCGGGAGATCGCGGGGAGCTGTTTTTT; CDR3: CASQTGLAGDRGELFF; size: NA; J: TRBJ2-2; D: TRBD2; V: TRBV11-3
DNA: TGTGCCAGCAGCTTAGCGGGGGGGACGTATAGGACCGGGGAGCTGTTTTTT; CDR3: CASSLAGGTYRTGELFF; size: NA; J: TRBJ2-2; D: TRBD2; V: TRBV7-8
DNA: TGTGCCTGGAGTGTATGGGGGAGGGCCCGAACCGGGGAGCTGTTTTTT; CDR3: CAWSVWGRARTGELFF; size: once; J: TRBJ2-2; D: TRBD2; V: TRBV30
DNA: TGTGCCAGCAGCGTAGGTTTAGGCGGCTACGAGCAGTACTTC; CDR3: CASSVGLGGYEQYF; size: NA; J: TRBJ2-7; D: NA; V: TRBV9
DNA: TGTGCCAGCAGCTCCTCGGGTAGCGGGGGGTATGAGCAGTTCTTC; CDR3: CASSSSGSGGYEQFF; size: NA; J: TRBJ2-1; D: TRBD2; V: TRBV7-6
DNA: TGTGCCAGCAGCAACTCCGGGAGGGCCCGCTCCTACGAGCAGTACTTC; CDR3: CASSNSGRARSYEQYF; size: NA; J: TRBJ2-7; D: TRBD2; V: TRBV7-8
DNA: TGCGCCAGCAGCGCGGGACAGGGCCAGCCCCAGCATTTT; CDR3: CASSAGQGQPQHF; size: NA; J: TRBJ1-5; D: TRBD1; V: TRBV5-1
DNA: TGTGCCAGCAGTCCCCGGGACAGGGGAGAAGAGACCCAGTACTTC; CDR3: CASSPRDRGEETQYF; size: NA; J: TRBJ2-5; D: TRBD1; V: TRBV9
DNA: TGCGCCAGCAGCGGGACAAGGGCAGGCTCGAAAGCTTTCTTT; CDR3: CASSGTRAGSKAFF; size: NA; J: TRBJ1-1; D: NA; V: TRBV5-1
DNA: TGCAGCGTTCTAACCGACAGGCACTCTGGAAACACCATATATTTT; CDR3: CSVLTDRHSGNTIYF; size: NA; J: TRBJ1-3; D: NA; V: TRBV29-1
DNA: TGTGCCAGCGGTATGGAGGGTACAGCTAATGAAAAACTGTTTTTT; CDR3: CASGMEGTANEKLFF; size: NA; J: TRBJ1-4; D: NA; V: TRBV5-4
DNA: TGTGCCAGCAGCTTCCCCCCGGGGGAAGGCTACACCTTC; CDR3: CASSFPPGEGYTF; size: NA; J: TRBJ1-2; D: NA; V: TRBV14
DNA: TGCGCCAGCAGCTTGGTACAGACCTACAATGAGCAGTTCTTC; CDR3: CASSLVQTYNEQFF; size: NA; J: TRBJ2-1; D: NA; V: TRBV5-1
DNA: TGTGCCAGCAGTGCACCGGCGACAGGGGTGCTGAATTCACCCCTCCACTTT; CDR3: CASSAPATGVLNSPLHF; size: once; J: TRBJ1-6; D: TRBD1; V: TRBV6-1
DNA: TGCGCCAGCAGCCAAATACCCGGGGACAGGGCCTTCAGGGGCACCTTC; CDR3: CASSQIPGDRAFRGTF; size: NA; J: TRBJ1-2; D: TRBD1; V: TRBV4-1
DNA: TGTGCCAGCAGCCTAGCTCAAGGGCTGTACGAGCAGTACTTC; CDR3: CASSLAQGLYEQYF; size: NA; J: TRBJ2-7; D: NA; V: TRBV6-5
DNA: TGTGCCAGCAGCAGCGCGGGGGGGAGCTCCTACGAGCAGTACTTC; CDR3: CASSSAGGSSYEQYF; size: NA; J: TRBJ2-7; D: TRBD2; V: TRBV5-4
DNA: TGTGCCTGGACAGGGTCGAACACTGAAGCTTTCTTT; CDR3: CAWTGSNTEAFF; size: NA; J: TRBJ1-1; D: NA; V: TRBV30
DNA: TGTGCCAGCAGCCTCGACAGGGGGCGCATCTATGGCTACACCTTC; CDR3: CASSLDRGRIYGYTF; size: NA; J: TRBJ1-2; D: TRBD1; V: TRBV27
DNA: TGTGCCTGGACCTCCGGGAGGGGTGACCAAGAGACCCAGTACTTC; CDR3: CAWTSGRGDQETQYF; size: NA; J: TRBJ2-5; D: TRBD2; V: TRBV30
DNA: TGTGCCAGCAGCGTAGGCGGTATAGCGGAAGCAAAACAAGAGACCCAGTACTTC; CDR3: CASSVGGIAEAKQETQYF; size: NA; J: TRBJ2-5; D: NA; V: TRBV9
DNA: TGTGCCAGCAGCCCCGGGGACAGGGTCTACGAGCAGTACTTC; CDR3: CASSPGDRVYEQYF; size: NA; J: TRBJ2-7; D: TRBD1; V: TRBV11-2
DNA: TGTGCCAGCAGCTTGGGGGAGCAGGAGACCCAGTACTTC; CDR3: CASSLGEQETQYF; size: NA; J: TRBJ2-5; D: NA; V: TRBV5-4
DNA: TGTGCCAGCTCACCGGGCCGAGGAAACACCATATATTTT; CDR3: CASSPGRGNTIYF; size: NA; J: TRBJ1-3; D: NA; V: TRBV18
DNA: TGTGCCAGCAGTTCGGACAGGCGGAACACTGAAGCTTTCTTT; CDR3: CASSSDRRNTEAFF; size: NA; J: TRBJ1-1; D: TRBD1; V: TRBV2
DNA: TGTGCCAGTAGTATAGGGGCAGCCTATGGCTACACCTTC; CDR3: CASSIGAAYGYTF; size: NA; J: TRBJ1-2; D: NA; V: TRBV19
DNA: TGTGCCAGCAGCAAAGTTAATCGGGGACAGACTGGAAACACCATATATTTT; CDR3: CASSKVNRGQTGNTIYF; size: NA; J: TRBJ1-3; D: NA; V: TRBV21-1
DNA: TGTGCCAGCAGCTTGGAGGCAGGGGTAGTGAACACTGAAGCTTTCTTT; CDR3: CASSLEAGVVNTEAFF; size: NA; J: TRBJ1-1; D: NA; V: TRBV5-8
DNA: TGTGCCAGCAGTTTACGTTTGCGGACAGTTGCAACTAATGAAAAACTGTTTTTT; CDR3: CASSLRLRTVATNEKLFF; size: once; J: TRBJ1-4; D: NA; V: TRBV27
DNA: TGTGCCAGCCAGTTATTGACAGGGGGAGGTACCGAGCAGTACTTC; CDR3: CASQLLTGGGTEQYF; size: NA; J: TRBJ2-7; D: TRBD1; V: TRBV2
DNA: TGTGCCAGCAGCCGAGGACTAGCGGGGGTAGGGGAGCTGTTTTTT; CDR3: CASSRGLAGVGELFF; size: NA; J: TRBJ2-2; D: TRBD2; V: TRBV6-5
DNA: TGTGCCAGCACCCTAGGCCGAGAGGGACAGGGGAATTATGGCTACACCTTC; CDR3: CASTLGREGQGNYGYTF; size: NA; J: TRBJ1-2; D: TRBD1; V: TRBV2
DNA: TGCAGCGTTCCTCCCCAGGATTCCTATGGCTACACCTTC; CDR3: CSVPPQDSYGYTF; size: NA; J: TRBJ1-2; D: NA; V: TRBV29-1
DNA: TGTGCCAGCAGTCCCAGGACTAGCGGGGGGACCGGGGAGCTGTTTTTT; CDR3: CASSPRTSGGTGELFF; size: NA; J: TRBJ2-2; D: TRBD2; V: TRBV5-4
DNA: TGTGCCAGCAGTGACATCAGGGCCACGGGGGAGCTGTTTTTT; CDR3: CASSDIRATGELFF; size: NA; J: TRBJ2-2; D: NA; V: TRBV2
DNA: TGTGCCAGCAGTTTAGTTGGAAGGGGGATGAACACTGAAGCTTTCTTT; CDR3: CASSLVGRGMNTEAFF; size: NA; J: TRBJ1-1; D: NA; V: TRBV27
DNA: TGTGCCAGCAGCTTAGAACGGTCGAACACTGAAGCTTTCTTT; CDR3: CASSLERSNTEAFF; size: once; J: TRBJ1-1; D: NA; V: TRBV11-2
DNA: TGTGCCAGCAGCCGCCGGGTAGCGGGGGTCACAGATACGCAGTATTTT; CDR3: CASSRRVAGVTDTQYF; size: NA; J: TRBJ2-3; D: TRBD2; V: TRBV5-4
DNA: TGCACCAGCAGCCAAGTCAGGGGGAACAGGGATACAAAAAATTCCCCCCTCCACTTT; CDR3: CTSSQVRGNRDTKNSPLHF; size: NA; J: TRBJ1-6; D: NA; V: TRBV1
DNA: TGTGCCTGGAGTGGTGGACTAGCGGGAGCGGATACGCAGTATTTT; CDR3: CAWSGGLAGADTQYF; size: NA; J: TRBJ2-3; D: TRBD2; V: TRBV30
DNA: TGTGCCAGCAGCTTTGGGGACAGGGCCCTCGGCGAGCAGTACTTC; CDR3: CASSFGDRALGEQYF; size: NA; J: TRBJ2-7; D: TRBD1; V: TRBV5-5
DNA: TGTGCCAGCAGCGTAGTTCCAGCGGGAGAGGTTGGGACCGGGGAGCTGTTTTTT; CDR3: CASSVVPAGEVGTGELFF; size: NA; J: TRBJ2-2; D: TRBD2; V: TRBV9
DNA: TGTGCCAGTAGTAGGGGACTAGCGGGCGCTAGCTCCTACAATGAGCAGTTCTTC; CDR3: CASSRGLAGASSYNEQFF; size: few; J: TRBJ2-1; D: TRBD2; V: TRBV19
DNA: TGTGCCAGCGGACTCCCCCGACAGGGCGGGTATGGCTACACCTTC; CDR3: CASGLPRQGGYGYTF; size: NA; J: TRBJ1-2; D: TRBD1; V: TRBV28
DNA: TGTGCCAGCAGCTCTATGGGAGGGTCCGTACGGGAGCAGTTCTTC; CDR3: CASSSMGGSVREQFF; size: NA; J: TRBJ2-1; D: TRBD2; V: TRBV11-3
DNA: TGTGCCAGCAGCCCTGACCGGGACTCCGAGCAGTACTTC; CDR3: CASSPDRDSEQYF; size: NA; J: TRBJ2-7; D: NA; V: TRBV5-4
DNA: TGTGCCATCAGTTCGACTAGCGGGAGTACAGATACGCAGTATTTT; CDR3: CAISSTSGSTDTQYF; size: NA; J: TRBJ2-3; D: TRBD2; V: TRBV10-3
DNA: TGTGCCAGCAGACTAGGGACTAGCGGGAGTGGAGTATCTGGGGCCAACGTCCTGACTTTC; CDR3: CASRLGTSGSGVSGANVLTF; size: NA; J: TRBJ2-6; D: TRBD2; V: TRBV2
DNA: TGTGCCAGCAGCGAAGGGCGGGTGGGGGCGCAGGTCTCACCCCTCCACTTT; CDR3: CASSEGRVGAQVSPLHF; size: once; J: TRBJ1-6; D: NA; V: TRBV2